Below are 26 T cell receptor beta chains sequenced from a single sample in a study of human T cells and chemical hapten exposure. TCRdb independently ran MiXCR on the RACE reads; one entry per CDR3 protein. The table lists 180,000 or so distinct CDR3 sequences, just under 30% of them singletons, with less than 3.5% in the top ten. Noted time point: pre-sensitization, week 0. Specified treatment: therapeutic diphenylcyclopropenone sensitization with weekly scalp DPC. The sample here was whole blood, taken in connection with sensitization to the hapten diphenylcyclopropenone (DPC). These receptor sequences come from a woman in her 30s with alopecia areata. Some clones in this sample may be carry-over from other donors' samples.

The rearrangement links TRBV15 to TRBJ2-3, with D maybe TRBD2 (5 bases). Trimming left V 3 bases short and J 2 bases short, with 6 bases between. The CDR3 consists of 13 residues. In germline, CDR1 is LNHNV, CDR2 YYDKDF (reference sequence). CDR3 in amino acids: CATSRRDTDTQYF. Written as DNA, the CDR3 is TGTGCCACCAGCAGGAGGGACACAGATACGCAGTATTTT.

This clonotype came up a few times. CDR3 sequence reads: CASSRGQGQSSYEQYF. Written as DNA, the CDR3 is TGTGCCAGCAGCAGGGGACAGGGCCAAAGCTCCTACGAGCAGTACTTC. The V gene is TRBV7-8, the J gene TRBJ2-7, with 9 bases aligning to TRBD1. There are 16 residues in the CDR3. Per the germline V gene, CDR1 is SGHVS and CDR2 is FQNEAQ. The ends lost 5 bases at V and 0 bases at J; junction bases unmatched: 8.

The V and J genes are TRBV4-3 and TRBJ1-1, with TRBD1 matching 8 bases. Germline V gene lookup returns CDR1 LGHNA and CDR2 YSLEER. The CDR3 extends over 14 amino acids. With V trimmed by 2 bases and J by 4 bases, 3 bases remained unmatched. DNA for the CDR3: TGCGCCAGCAGCCAAACCACAGGGGGCACTGAAGCTTTCTTT. Protein product: CASSQTTGGTEAFF.

This clonotype was seen more than once but under ten times. V usage is TRBV4-2 and J usage is TRBJ2-2; weak D call: TRBD2 (6 bases). Trimming took 4 bases from V and 3 from J, leaving 9 bases between them. CDR1 and CDR2 (germline): LGHNA, YNFKEQ. The CDR3 contains 14 residues. CDR3 nucleotides: TGTGCCAGCAGCCGCGGGACGGACACCGGGGAGCTGTTTTTT. Amino acids: CASSRGTDTGELFF.

This clonotype has more than one count but fewer than ten. The J gene is TRBJ2-5, the V gene TRBV20-1; the D gene is possibly TRBD2 (7 bases). The CDR3 loop spans 14 amino acids. The V gene's germline CDR1 is DFQATT and CDR2 SNEGSKA (reference sequence). Trimming pared 1 base from V and 13 bases from J, leaving 22 bases between. The CDR3 region is CSARGGGASSLAYF. In DNA, the CDR3 is TGCAGTGCTAGAGGGGGGGGGGCATCCTCACTTGCGTACTTC.

The chain combines TRBV10-3 with TRBJ2-1; TRBD2 is a possible D gene (7 bases). The CDR3 contains 16 residues. The germline CDR1 and CDR2 sequences are ENHRY and SYGVKD. The ends were cut back, 7 bases at V and 7 bases at J, with 23 bases in the middle. The CDR3, as DNA: TGTGCCATCAACCCCGGAGGGGGGGGCCTCTTAAATGAGCAGTTCTTC. It is translated as CAINPGGGGLLNEQFF.

The CDR3 sequence is CASSRRGVPPYEQYF. For the CDR3, the DNA is TGTGCCAGCAGCAGAAGAGGGGTGCCGCCCTACGAGCAGTACTTC. The rearrangement uses TRBV7-9 and TRBJ2-7; D is tentatively TRBD1 or TRBD2 (5 bases each). Germline V CDR1 and CDR2: SEHNR, FQNEAQ (reference sequence). Between the trimmed V and J ends, which lost 5 bases and 2 bases, there was a span of 16 bases. The CDR3 consists of 15 residues. The full variable domain, completed using reference TRBV7-9 and TRBJ2-7, is DTGVSQNPRHKITKRGQNVTFRCDPISEHNRLYWYRQTLGQGPEFLTYFQNEAQLEKSRLLSDRFSAERPKGSFSTLEIQRTEQGDSAMYLCASSRRGVPPYEQYFGPGTRLTVT.

This chain uses TRBV4-3 with TRBJ2-2, with TRBD2 identical over 11 bases. The CDR3 is 17 amino acids. The V gene's germline CDR1 is LGHNA and CDR2 YSLEER. V lost 5 bases to trimming and J lost 7 bases; unmatched junction nucleotides: 12. The CDR3: CASSSISGRAGDGELFF. CDR3 nucleotides: TGCGCCAGCAGCTCAATTAGCGGGAGGGCCGGGGACGGGGAGCTGTTTTTT.

V and J are TRBV6-5 and TRBJ1-2; the match to TRBD1 covers 8 bases. The V segment lost 0 bases and the J segment 6 bases; nucleotides outside the gene matches: 9. This CDR3 has 16 residues. From germline, CDR1 is MNHEY and CDR2 SVGAGI. CDR3 loop: CASSYSKTGASDGYTF. The CDR3 DNA sequence: TGTGCCAGCAGTTACTCCAAGACAGGGGCGTCTGATGGCTACACCTTC.

In its sample, this clonotype was seen a few times. The rearrangement links TRBV20-1 to TRBJ1-1; 9 nucleotides match TRBD1. J was trimmed by 8 bases and V by 4 bases; bases with no gene match: 8. The CDR3 is 13 amino acids. Germline CDR1 is DFQATT and CDR2 is SNEGSKA (reference sequence). CDR3 coding DNA: TGCAGTGCTACCCCGGGACAGGGAGCCGAAGCTTTCTTT. Translation: CSATPGQGAEAFF.

There are a few counts of this clonotype. This rearrangement joins TRBV7-2 to TRBJ2-1; 7 nucleotides line up with TRBD2. This CDR3 is 15 amino acids long. After removal of 7 bases from V and 8 bases from J, the junction contained 14 bases not matched to a gene. Germline-derived CDR1 and CDR2 are SGHTA and FQGNSA. CDR3 nucleotide sequence: TGTGCCAGCACCCTAGGGGAGCGGGATTCGGATGAGCAGTTCTTC. This gives the protein CASTLGERDSDEQFF.

The V gene is TRBV30, the J gene TRBJ1-5; TRBD1 might be the D (5 bases). CDR1 is GTSNPN, CDR2 SVGIG, per germline (reference sequence). Trimming took 3 bases from V and 0 from J, leaving 9 bases between them. The CDR3 spans 14 residues. The CDR3 loop reads CAWSQGNSNQPQHF. CDR3 in DNA: TGTGCCTGGAGCCAGGGTAATAGCAATCAGCCCCAGCATTTT.

The chain combines TRBV28 with TRBJ2-7, with D perhaps matching TRBD2 (6 bases). Between the trimmed V and J ends, which lost 2 bases and 0 bases, there was a span of 14 bases. The CDR3 totals 16 residues. Looked up from germline, CDR1 is MDHEN and CDR2 is SYDVKM. The DNA of the CDR3 is TGTGCCAGCAGTTTAGCTGGGGCGGGAAGCTCCTACGAGCAGTACTTC. It specifies CASSLAGAGSSYEQYF. The full variable domain, in which reference TRBV28 and TRBJ2-7 provide the parts outside the CDR3, is DVKVTQSSRYLVKRTGEKVFLECVQDMDHENMFWYRQDPGLGLRLIYFSYDVKMKEKGDIPEGYSVSREKKERFSLILESASTNQTSMYLCASSLAGAGSSYEQYFGPGTRLTVT.

The chain links TRBV10-2 to TRBJ1-6, with D possibly TRBD1 on 5 matching bases. CDR3 length equals 14 residues. CDR1 and CDR2 from the germline V gene are WSHSY and SAAADI. Between the trimmed V and J ends, which lost 6 bases and 6 bases, there was a span of 12 bases. CDR3 sequence: CASRGGRSNSPLHF. Here the CDR3 DNA reads TGCGCCAGCAGGGGGGGACGGAGTAATTCACCCCTCCACTTT.

This clonotype has more than one count but fewer than ten. The chain carries TRBV29-1 and TRBJ2-7; maybe TRBD2 (6 bases). Germline lookup yields CDR1 SQVTM and CDR2 ANQGSEA. The CDR3 loop spans 12 amino acids. Trimming pared 5 bases from V and 5 bases from J, leaving 13 bases between. The CDR3 DNA sequence: TGCAGCGTTCAGGGAGGAACAGACGAGCAGTACTTC. This codes for CSVQGGTDEQYF.

The genes are TRBV7-9 and TRBJ2-7; D gene uncertain. The CDR3 is 13 residues long. The V gene's germline CDR1 is SEHNR and CDR2 FQNEAQ (reference sequence). V dropped 5 bases and J dropped 1 base, with 9 bases sitting between them. The CDR3 region is CASSPAASYEQYF. DNA for the CDR3: TGTGCCAGCAGCCCCGCAGCATCCTACGAGCAGTACTTC.

This clonotype was seen only a few times. The V gene is TRBV4-3, the J gene TRBJ2-7, with 8 positions matching TRBD1. CDR3 length equals 16 residues. V trimming: 0 bases; J trimming: 4 bases; junction bases outside the gene matches: 8. The germline V gene encodes CDR1 LGHNA and CDR2 YSLEER. CDR3 DNA sequence: TGCGCCAGCAGCCAAGAAATAGTCCAGGGGGCTTACGAGCAGTACTTC. Protein product: CASSQEIVQGAYEQYF.

This clonotype came up a few times. The genes are TRBV10-3 and TRBJ2-1; the match to TRBD1 covers 8 bases. There are 13 residues in the CDR3. Trimming removed 10 bases from V and 8 bases from J; junction bases left unmatched: 10. The germline V gene has CDR1 ENHRY and CDR2 SYGVKD. CDR3 residues: CATGTGGEDEQFF. The CDR3 DNA reads as TGTGCCACCGGGACAGGAGGGGAGGATGAGCAGTTCTTC.

This chain uses TRBV28 with TRBJ1-4, with TRBD1 matching 8 bases. V shed 10 bases and J 7 bases; nucleotides not matched to a gene: 8. Per the germline V gene, CDR1 is MDHEN and CDR2 is SYDVKM. This CDR3 is built from 13 residues. CDR3 region: CATPTGEGEKLFF. Here the CDR3 DNA reads TGTGCCACCCCGACAGGGGAAGGTGAAAAACTGTTTTTT.

This clonotype was observed a handful of times. This rearrangement joins TRBV7-2 to TRBJ2-5; the D is unclear. The length of the CDR3 is 14 residues. Germline V lookup: CDR1 SGHTA, CDR2 FQGNSA. V dropped 5 bases and J dropped 2 bases, with 12 bases sitting between them. The CDR3 bases are TGTGCCAGCAGCCCATATGTCGAGCAAGAGACCCAGTACTTC. Its protein product is CASSPYVEQETQYF.

The rearrangement links TRBV7-2 to TRBJ1-5; 7 bases are shared with TRBD1. The CDR3 is made up of 13 amino acids. Germline lookup yields CDR1 SGHTA and CDR2 FQGNSA. Losses at the gene ends were 4 bases for V and 10 bases for J; bases not matched to a gene: 7. The chain's CDR3 is CASSYDRVSPQHF. The DNA of the CDR3 is TGTGCCAGCAGCTATGACAGGGTTTCACCCCAGCATTTT.

This clonotype was seen only a few times. The rearrangement uses TRBV5-1 and TRBJ2-2; TRBD2 matches 8 bases. Germline CDR1 is SGHRS and CDR2 is YFSETQ. The trim removed 3 bases at V and 7 bases at J, leaving 5 bases unmatched. The CDR3 runs 14 residues. DNA of the CDR3: TGCGCCAGCAGCTCGCCCGGGACTAGCGGGGAGCTGTTTTTT. This encodes CASSSPGTSGELFF.

The table lists this clonotype with a few counts. The J gene is TRBJ2-2, the V gene TRBV28; 9 bases align to TRBD2. Per germline, CDR1 MDHEN and CDR2 SYDVKM. The V segment lost 7 bases and the J segment 5 bases; nucleotides outside the gene matches: 5. The length of the CDR3 is 14 residues. The CDR3 loop is CASKAGGLTGELFF. DNA for the CDR3: TGTGCCAGCAAGGCGGGGGGGCTAACCGGGGAGCTGTTTTTT.

This chain joins TRBV3-1 and TRBJ2-2; 9 bases align to TRBD1. The germline CDR1 and CDR2 sequences are LGHDT and YNNKEL (reference sequence). This CDR3 region has 18 residues. Trimming cost V 4 bases and J 3 bases; bases outside gene matches: 12. DNA of the CDR3: TGTGCCAGCAGCCCCTTGCCCGGGACAGGGAAGGACACCGGGGAGCTGTTTTTT. Residues: CASSPLPGTGKDTGELFF.

This chain connects TRBV28 to TRBJ2-1; 7 bases are a match to TRBD2. The junction had 17 bases not matched to a gene; V was cut back by 5 bases and J by 10 bases. The germline V gene has CDR1 MDHEN and CDR2 SYDVKM. CDR3 length: 16 residues. The CDR3 DNA is TGTGCCAGCAGTCAGCCACGGGCTCCGGGAGGATACGAGCAGTTCTTC. Protein sequence: CASSQPRAPGGYEQFF. The full variable domain, its missing parts supplied by reference TRBV28 and TRBJ2-1, is DVKVTQSSRYLVKRTGEKVFLECVQDMDHENMFWYRQDPGLGLRLIYFSYDVKMKEKGDIPEGYSVSREKKERFSLILESASTNQTSMYLCASSQPRAPGGYEQFFGPGTRLTVL.

The chain is built from TRBV9 and TRBJ2-3, with D maybe TRBD2 (5 bases). The CDR3 is 14 amino acids. Trimming left V 4 bases short and J 0 bases short, with 9 bases between. Germline loops: CDR1 SGDLS, CDR2 YYNGEE. CDR3 nucleotide sequence: TGTGCCAGCAGCCCGCGGACTAGCACAGATACGCAGTATTTT. It encodes CASSPRTSTDTQYF.